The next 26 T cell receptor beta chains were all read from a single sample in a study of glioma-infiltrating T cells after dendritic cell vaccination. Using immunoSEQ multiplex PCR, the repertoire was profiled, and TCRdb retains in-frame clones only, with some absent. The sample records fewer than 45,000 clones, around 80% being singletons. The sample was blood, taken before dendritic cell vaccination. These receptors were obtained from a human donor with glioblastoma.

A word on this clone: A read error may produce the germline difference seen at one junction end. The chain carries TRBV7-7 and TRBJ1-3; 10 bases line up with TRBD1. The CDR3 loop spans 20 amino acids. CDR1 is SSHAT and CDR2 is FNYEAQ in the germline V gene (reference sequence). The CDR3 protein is CASSPFPRPDRGLQGNTIYF. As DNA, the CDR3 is TGTGCTAGCAGCCCATTCCCGCGACCGGACAGGGGGTTACAAGGAAACACCATATATTTT.

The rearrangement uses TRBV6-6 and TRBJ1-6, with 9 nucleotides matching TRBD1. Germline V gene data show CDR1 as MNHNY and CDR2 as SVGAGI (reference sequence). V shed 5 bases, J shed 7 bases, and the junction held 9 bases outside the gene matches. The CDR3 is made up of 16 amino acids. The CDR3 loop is CASSKGQGAANSPLHF. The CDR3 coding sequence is TGTGCCAGCAGTAAGGGACAGGGAGCAGCAAATTCACCCCTCCACTTT.

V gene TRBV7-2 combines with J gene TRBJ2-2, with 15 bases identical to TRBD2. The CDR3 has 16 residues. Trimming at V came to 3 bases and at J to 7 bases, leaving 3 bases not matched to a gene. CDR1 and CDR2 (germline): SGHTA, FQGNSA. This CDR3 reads CASSFRTSGGGGELFF. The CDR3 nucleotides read TGTGCCAGCAGCTTCAGGACTAGCGGGGGGGGCGGGGAGCTGTTTTTT. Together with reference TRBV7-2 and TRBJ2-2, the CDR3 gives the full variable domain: GAGVSQSPSNKVTEKGKDVELRCDPISGHTALYWYRQSLGQGLEFLIYFQGNSAPDKSGLPSDRFSAERTGGSVSTLTIQRTQQEDSAVYLCASSFRTSGGGGELFFGEGSRLTVL.

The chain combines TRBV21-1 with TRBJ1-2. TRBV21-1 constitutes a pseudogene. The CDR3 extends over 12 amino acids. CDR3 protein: CASSKERKGYTF. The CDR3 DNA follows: TGTGCCAGCAGCAAAGAGAGGAAAGGCTACACCTTC.

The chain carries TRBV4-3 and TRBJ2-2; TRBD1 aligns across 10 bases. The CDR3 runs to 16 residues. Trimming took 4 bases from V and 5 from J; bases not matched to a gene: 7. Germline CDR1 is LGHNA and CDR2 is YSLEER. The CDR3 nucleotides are TGCGCCAGCAGCCCATGGGACAGGGGAGGAACCGGGGAGCTGTTTTTT. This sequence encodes CASSPWDRGGTGELFF.

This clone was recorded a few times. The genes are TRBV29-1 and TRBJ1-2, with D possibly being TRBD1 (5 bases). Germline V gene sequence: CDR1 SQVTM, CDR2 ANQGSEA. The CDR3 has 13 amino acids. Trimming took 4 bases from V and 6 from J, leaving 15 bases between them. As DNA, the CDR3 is TGCAGCGTTGTCGTGTGGGGCCGCCATGGCTACACCTTC. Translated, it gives CSVVVWGRHGYTF.

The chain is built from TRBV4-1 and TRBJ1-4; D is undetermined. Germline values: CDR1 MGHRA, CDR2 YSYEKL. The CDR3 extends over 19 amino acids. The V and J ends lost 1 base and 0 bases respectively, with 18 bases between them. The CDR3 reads CASSQGNGGIRATNEKLFF. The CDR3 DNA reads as TGCGCCAGCAGCCAAGGGAACGGAGGAATACGCGCAACTAATGAAAAACTGTTTTTT.

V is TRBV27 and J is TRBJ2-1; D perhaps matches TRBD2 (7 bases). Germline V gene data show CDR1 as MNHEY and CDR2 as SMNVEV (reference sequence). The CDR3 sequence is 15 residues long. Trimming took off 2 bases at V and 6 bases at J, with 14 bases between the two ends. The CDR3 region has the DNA TGTGCCAGCAGTTTACTAGGGGGGGGCCTCAATGAGCAGTTCTTC. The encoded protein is CASSLLGGGLNEQFF.

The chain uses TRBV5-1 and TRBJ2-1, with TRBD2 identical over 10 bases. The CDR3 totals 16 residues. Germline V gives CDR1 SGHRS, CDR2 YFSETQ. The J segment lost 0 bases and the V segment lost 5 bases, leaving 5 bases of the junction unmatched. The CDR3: CASREAGGSSYNEQFF. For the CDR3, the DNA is TGCGCCAGCAGAGAAGCGGGGGGGAGCTCCTACAATGAGCAGTTCTTC.

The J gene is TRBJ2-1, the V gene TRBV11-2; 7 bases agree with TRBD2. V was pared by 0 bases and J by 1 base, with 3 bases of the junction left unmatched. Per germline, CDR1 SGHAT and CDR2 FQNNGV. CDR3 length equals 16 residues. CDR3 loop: CASSLDRAGSYNEQFF. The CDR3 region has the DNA TGTGCCAGCAGCTTAGACCGAGCGGGGTCCTACAATGAGCAGTTCTTC.

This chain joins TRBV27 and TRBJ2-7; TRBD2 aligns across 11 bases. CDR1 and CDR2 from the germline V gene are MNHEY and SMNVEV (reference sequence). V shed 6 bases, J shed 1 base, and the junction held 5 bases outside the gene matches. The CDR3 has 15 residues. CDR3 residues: CASRIRLAGSYEQYF. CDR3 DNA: TGTGCCAGCAGGATTAGACTAGCGGGGTCCTACGAGCAGTACTTC.

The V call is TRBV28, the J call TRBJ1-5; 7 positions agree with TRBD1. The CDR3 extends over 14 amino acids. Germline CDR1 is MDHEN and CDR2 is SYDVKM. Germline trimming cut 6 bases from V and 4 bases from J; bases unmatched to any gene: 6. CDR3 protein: CASRHDRVNQPQHF. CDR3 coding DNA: TGTGCCAGCAGACATGACAGGGTTAATCAGCCCCAGCATTTT.

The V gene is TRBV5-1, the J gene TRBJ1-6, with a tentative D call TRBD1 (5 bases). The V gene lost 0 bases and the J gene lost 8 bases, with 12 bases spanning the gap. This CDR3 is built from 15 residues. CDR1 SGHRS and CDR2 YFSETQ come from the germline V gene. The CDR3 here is CASSLAYGRDSPLHF. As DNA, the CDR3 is TGCGCCAGCAGCTTGGCCTACGGCAGGGATTCACCCCTCCACTTT.

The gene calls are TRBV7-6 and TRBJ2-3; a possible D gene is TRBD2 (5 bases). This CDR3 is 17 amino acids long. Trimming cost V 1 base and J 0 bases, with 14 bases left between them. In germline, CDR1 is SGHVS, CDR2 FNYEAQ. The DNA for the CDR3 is TGTGCCAGCAGCTTAGAGACTCGTTGGACTAGCACAGATACGCAGTATTTT. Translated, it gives CASSLETRWTSTDTQYF. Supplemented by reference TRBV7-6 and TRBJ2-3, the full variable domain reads GAGVSQSPRYKVTKRGQDVALRCDPISGHVSLYWYRQALGQGPEFLTYFNYEAQQDKSGLPNDRFSAERPEGSISTLTIQRTEQRDSAMYRCASSLETRWTSTDTQYFGPGTRLTVL.

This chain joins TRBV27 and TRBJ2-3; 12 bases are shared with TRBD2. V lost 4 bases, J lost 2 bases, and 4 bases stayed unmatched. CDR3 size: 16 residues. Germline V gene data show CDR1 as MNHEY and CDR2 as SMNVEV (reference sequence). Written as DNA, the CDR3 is TGTGCCAGCAGTTGGCTAGCGGGGGGGCTCACAGATACGCAGTATTTT. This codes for CASSWLAGGLTDTQYF.

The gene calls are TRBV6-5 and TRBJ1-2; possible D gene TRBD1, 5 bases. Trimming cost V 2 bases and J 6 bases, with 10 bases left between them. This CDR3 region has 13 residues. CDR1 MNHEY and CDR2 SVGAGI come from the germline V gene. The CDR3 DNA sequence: TGTGCCAGCAGTTACGTGGGGCACGATGGCTACACCTTC. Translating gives CASSYVGHDGYTF.

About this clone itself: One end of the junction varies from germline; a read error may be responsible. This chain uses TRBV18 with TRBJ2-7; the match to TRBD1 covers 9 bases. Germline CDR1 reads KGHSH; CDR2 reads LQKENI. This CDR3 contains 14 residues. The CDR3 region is CASSPGQGRYEQHF. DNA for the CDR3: TGTGCCAGCTCACCGGGACAGGGAAGGTACGAGCAGCACTTC.

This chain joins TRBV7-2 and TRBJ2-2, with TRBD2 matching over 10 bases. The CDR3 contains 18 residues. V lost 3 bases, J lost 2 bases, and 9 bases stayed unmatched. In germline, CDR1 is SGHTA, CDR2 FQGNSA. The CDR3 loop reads CASSLGFSGGPNTGELFF. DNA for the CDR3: TGTGCCAGCAGCTTGGGATTTAGCGGGGGGCCTAACACCGGGGAGCTGTTTTTT.

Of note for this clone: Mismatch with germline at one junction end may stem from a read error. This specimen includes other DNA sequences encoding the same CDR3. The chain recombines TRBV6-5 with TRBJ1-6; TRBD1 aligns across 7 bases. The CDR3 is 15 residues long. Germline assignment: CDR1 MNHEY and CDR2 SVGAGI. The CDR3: CASSPPGQDNSPLHF. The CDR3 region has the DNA TGTGCCAGCAGTCCCCCTGGACAGGATAATTCCCCCCTCCACTTT.

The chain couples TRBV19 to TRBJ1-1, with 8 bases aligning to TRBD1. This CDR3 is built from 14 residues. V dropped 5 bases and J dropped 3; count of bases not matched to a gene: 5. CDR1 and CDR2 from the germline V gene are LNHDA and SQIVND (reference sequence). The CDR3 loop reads CASSHLDRDTEAFF. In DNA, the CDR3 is TGTGCCAGTAGTCATCTGGACAGGGACACTGAAGCTTTCTTT.

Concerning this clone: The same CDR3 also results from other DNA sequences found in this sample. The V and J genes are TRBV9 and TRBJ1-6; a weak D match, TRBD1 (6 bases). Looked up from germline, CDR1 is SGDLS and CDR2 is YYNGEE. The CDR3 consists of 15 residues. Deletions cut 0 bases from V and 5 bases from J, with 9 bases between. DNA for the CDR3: TGTGCCAGCAGCGTAGGGGGGGGCAATAATTCACCCCTCCACTTT. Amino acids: CASSVGGGNNSPLHF.

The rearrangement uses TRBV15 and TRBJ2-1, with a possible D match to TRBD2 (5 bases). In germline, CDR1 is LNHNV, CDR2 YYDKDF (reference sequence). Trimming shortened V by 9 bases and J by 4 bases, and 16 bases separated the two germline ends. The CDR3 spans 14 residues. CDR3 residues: CATTGPPGYNEQFF. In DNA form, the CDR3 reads TGTGCCACTACCGGGCCCCCGGGGTACAATGAGCAGTTCTTC.

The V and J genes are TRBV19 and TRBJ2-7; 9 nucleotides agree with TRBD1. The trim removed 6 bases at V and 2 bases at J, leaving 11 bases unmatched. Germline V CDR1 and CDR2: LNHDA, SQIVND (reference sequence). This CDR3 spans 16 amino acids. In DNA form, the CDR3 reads TGTGCCAGTAGCACAGGGGGCGCCGGGTACGCCTACGAGCAGTACTTC. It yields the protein CASSTGGAGYAYEQYF.

CDR3: CASSPLYRDSYEQYF. The CDR3 DNA sequence: TGTGCCAGTAGTCCTCTCTACAGGGATTCCTACGAGCAGTACTTC. This chain connects TRBV19 to TRBJ2-7; weak D call: TRBD1 (6 bases). Germline assignment: CDR1 LNHDA and CDR2 SQIVND (reference sequence). Between the trimmed V and J ends, which lost 5 bases and 1 base, there was a span of 15 bases. The CDR3 runs 15 residues.

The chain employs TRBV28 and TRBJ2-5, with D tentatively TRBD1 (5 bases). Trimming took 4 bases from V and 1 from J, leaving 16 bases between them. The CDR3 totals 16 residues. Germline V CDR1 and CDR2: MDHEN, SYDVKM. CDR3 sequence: CASSSTGLGPQETQYF. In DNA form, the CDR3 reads TGTGCCAGCAGTTCGACCGGTTTGGGGCCCCAAGAGACCCAGTACTTC.

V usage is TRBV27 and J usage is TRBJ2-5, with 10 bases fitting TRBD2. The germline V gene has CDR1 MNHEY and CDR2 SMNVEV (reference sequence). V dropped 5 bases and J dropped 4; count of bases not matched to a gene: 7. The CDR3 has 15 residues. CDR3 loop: CASSPTRTSGETQYF. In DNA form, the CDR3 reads TGTGCCAGCAGTCCGACACGGACTAGCGGAGAGACCCAGTACTTC.